The clone carrying this TCR beta chain came up a few times. Its antigen is not identified. This sample is part of a study of T-cell reconstitution after alpha-beta-depleted transplantation in children. Study-wide results and caveats: Diversity and T-cell counts at one year after transplant derived mostly from new T cells.

A TCRbeta library incorporating unique molecular identifiers was prepared. In TCRdb, the PCR reads were re-called with MiXCR into one record per CDR3 protein. Among approximately 1,000,000 distinct CDR3 sequences listed, about 26% were seen once. V was trimmed by 2 bases and J by 0 bases, leaving 8 bases between them. The CDR3 extends over 15 amino acids. Germline V gives CDR1 SGHRS, CDR2 YFSETQ. V is TRBV5-1 and J is TRBJ2-2, with a weak D call TRBD1 (5 bases). Here the sequenced sample was PBMCs, mostly from graft donor cells, taken 360 days after TCRalphabeta/CD19-depleted stem cell transplant. The sequence derives from a boy in the first two years of life who had a stem cell transplant for SCID, so the T cells may come from the graft donor. CDR3 protein: CASSFGHANTGELFF. The CDR3 DNA reads as TGCGCCAGCAGCTTTGGACACGCGAACACCGGGGAGCTGTTTTTT.